The 31 T cell receptor beta chains below come from one sample, sequenced in a study of T cell changes during pregnancy in multiple sclerosis. Sequencing was performed with immunoSEQ multiplex PCR; in TCRdb, only in-frame clones are kept and a portion is missing. Here the sample spans about 33,000 clones, about 91% being singletons. This material consisted of CD4+ T cells from peripheral blood mononuclear cells, taken in the third trimester of pregnancy. The receptor source for this set is a female donor in good health, enrolled as a control in a pregnancy study.

V and J are TRBV28 and TRBJ1-4; tentatively, D is TRBD1 (5 bases). This CDR3 has 16 amino acids. The ends were cut back, 8 bases at V and 8 bases at J, with 24 bases in the middle. Germline-derived CDR1 and CDR2 are MDHEN and SYDVKM. The CDR3 here is CASGRLKFSRGEKLFF. The CDR3 DNA follows: TGTGCCAGCGGACGTCTTAAATTTTCGCGGGGGGAAAAACTGTTTTTT. The full variable domain, rest sourced from reference TRBV28 and TRBJ1-4, is DVKVTQSSRYLVKRTGEKVFLECVQDMDHENMFWYRQDPGLGLRLIYFSYDVKMKEKGDIPEGYSVSREKKERFSLILESASTNQTSMYLCASGRLKFSRGEKLFFGSGTQLSVL.

This chain links TRBV6-1 with TRBJ2-3; TRBD1 is a possible D gene (5 bases). The V end was cut by 4 bases, the J end by 2 bases, with 7 bases between. Germline CDR1 and CDR2: MNHNS and SASEGT. The CDR3 extends over 13 amino acids. The CDR3 DNA sequence: TGTGCCAGCAGTGGGACATACACAGATACGCAGTATTTT. Amino acid sequence: CASSGTYTDTQYF.

This rearrangement joins TRBV2 to TRBJ2-3; TRBD2 might be the D (5 bases). The CDR3 covers 14 residues. V was clipped by 2 bases and J by 5 bases, with 11 bases between them. Germline V CDR1 and CDR2: SNHLY, FYNNEI. For the CDR3, the DNA is TGTGCCAGCAGTGAAAGTGAGGGCCGAGATACGCAGTATTTT. Amino acid sequence: CASSESEGRDTQYF.

CDR3: CASSTGQGYNYGYTF. The DNA for the CDR3 is TGTGCCAGCAGTACTGGACAGGGCTATAACTATGGCTACACCTTC. The genes are TRBV28 and TRBJ1-2; the match to TRBD1 covers 8 bases. Per germline, CDR1 MDHEN and CDR2 SYDVKM. This CDR3 has 15 residues. V was clipped by 5 bases and J by 1 base; unmatched bases: 6.

The chain carries TRBV19 and TRBJ1-5; 7 bases agree with TRBD1. The CDR3 sequence is 17 residues long. CDR1 and CDR2 (germline): LNHDA, SQIVND (reference sequence). The ends lost 6 bases at V and 0 bases at J; junction bases unmatched: 11. The DNA of the CDR3 is TGTGCCAGTAGCAGACAGGGCGGCCCTTATAGCAATCAGCCCCAGCATTTT. It translates to CASSRQGGPYSNQPQHF.

V gene TRBV10-3 combines with J gene TRBJ2-3, with D maybe TRBD1 (5 bases). CDR3 length equals 11 residues. CDR1 is ENHRY, CDR2 SYGVKD, per germline. V lost 6 bases to trimming and J lost 5 bases, with 6 bases between them. CDR3 in amino acids: CAIRGVDTQYF. The CDR3, as DNA: TGTGCCATCAGAGGGGTAGATACGCAGTATTTT.

CDR3 loop: CASSQEGLAGGQNTQYF. The CDR3 nucleotides are TGTGCCAGCAGCCAAGAAGGACTAGCGGGGGGGCAAAATACGCAGTATTTT. The gene calls are TRBV4-2 and TRBJ2-3; 15 bases agree with TRBD2. The V and J ends lost 0 bases and 7 bases, in that order; junction bases with no gene match: 5. Germline CDR1 is LGHNA and CDR2 is YNFKEQ. The length of the CDR3 is 17 residues.

The V call is TRBV7-3, the J call TRBJ2-2; D remains ambiguous. This CDR3 has 12 amino acids. V was cut by 6 bases and J by 7 bases, with 9 bases left in between. Germline-derived CDR1 and CDR2 are SGHTA and FQGTGA. The CDR3 sequence is CASRPGGGELFF. As DNA, the CDR3 is TGTGCCAGCAGGCCGGGTGGCGGGGAGCTGTTTTTT.

V gene TRBV14 combines with J gene TRBJ1-2, with D possibly TRBD1 on 6 matching bases. This CDR3 has 14 residues. The V end lost 3 bases, the J end lost 6 bases, and 14 bases lay between the germline ends. Germline values: CDR1 SGHDN, CDR2 FVKESK. CDR3 sequence reads: CASSHIGGVDGYTF. The CDR3 DNA follows: TGTGCCAGCAGCCACATAGGGGGAGTAGATGGCTACACCTTC.

This chain connects TRBV7-2 to TRBJ1-1; no firm D call. CDR1 and CDR2 (germline): SGHTA, FQGNSA. Trimming pared 1 base from V and 7 bases from J, leaving 22 bases between. The CDR3 totals 17 residues. This CDR3 is CASSLGQSGSGLFEAFF. In DNA form, the CDR3 reads TGTGCCAGCAGCTTAGGGCAATCGGGCAGTGGACTCTTTGAAGCTTTCTTT.

V usage is TRBV5-1 and J usage is TRBJ2-3; tentative D call: TRBD1 (6 bases). The CDR3 covers 15 residues. From germline, CDR1 is SGHRS and CDR2 YFSETQ. V was cut by 3 bases and J by 3 bases, with 14 bases left in between. Written as DNA, the CDR3 is TGCGCCAGCAGCTGGGGGCAGGCTCTAACAGATACGCAGTATTTT. This translates into CASSWGQALTDTQYF.

The chain has TRBV29-1 and TRBJ1-1; D gene unclear. The V end lost 3 bases, the J end lost 5 bases, and 10 bases lay between the germline ends. From germline, CDR1 is SQVTM and CDR2 ANQGSEA. There are 12 residues in the CDR3. This CDR3 is CSVDIDYTEAFF. CDR3 bases: TGCAGCGTTGATATAGACTATACTGAAGCTTTCTTT.

This clone is a singleton in its sample. At one boundary the junction diverges from the germline segment, which might be a read error. The same CDR3 also results from other DNA sequences found in this sample. The chain carries TRBV7-7 and TRBJ2-3; D might be TRBD2 (5 bases). The germline CDR1 and CDR2 sequences are SSHAT and FNYEAQ (reference sequence). CDR3 length equals 14 residues. The CDR3 DNA follows: TGCGCTAGCAGCCCCGCGGGTCTCGAAGATACGCAGTATTTT. Translated, it gives CASSPAGLEDTQYF.

The chain joins TRBV4-2 to TRBJ1-2; unclear D gene. The ends were cut back, 5 bases at V and 0 bases at J, with 16 bases in the middle. The length of the CDR3 is 16 residues. Looked up from germline, CDR1 is LGHNA and CDR2 is YNFKEQ. The CDR3: CASSLRRGSANYGYTF. CDR3 nucleotides: TGTGCCAGCAGCTTAAGACGGGGTTCAGCTAACTATGGCTACACCTTC.

This chain connects TRBV27 to TRBJ2-2; D might be TRBD2 (5 bases). V was cut by 4 bases and J by 4 bases, with 13 bases left in between. CDR3 length: 15 amino acids. The germline gives CDR1 MNHEY, CDR2 SMNVEV (reference sequence). The CDR3 is CASSWERGSTGELFF. The CDR3, as DNA: TGTGCCAGCAGTTGGGAACGGGGTTCCACCGGGGAGCTGTTTTTT.

The chain recombines TRBV11-1 with TRBJ1-1; no clear D gene. The CDR3 spans 15 residues. Trimming shortened V by 1 base and J by 4 bases, and 13 bases separated the two germline ends. Germline V gives CDR1 SGHAT, CDR2 FQDESV (reference sequence). The CDR3 spells CASSLEVQAITEAFF. The CDR3 nucleotides read TGTGCCAGCAGCTTAGAAGTTCAGGCGATCACTGAAGCTTTCTTT.

This clone showed up just once. The chain is built from TRBV4-1 and TRBJ2-1, with TRBD1 as a possible D gene (5 bases). Germline V gene lookup returns CDR1 MGHRA and CDR2 YSYEKL. Trimming removed 3 bases from V and 9 bases from J, with 12 bases in between. The CDR3 length is 13 residues. The CDR3 region has the DNA TGCGCCAGCAGCCATGCAACAGGTGGTGAGCAGTTCTTC. It is translated as CASSHATGGEQFF.

This chain joins TRBV9 and TRBJ1-2; TRBD1 matches 8 bases. V gave up 0 bases and J gave up 4 bases; unmatched junction bases: 5. The CDR3 totals 15 residues. The germline gives CDR1 SGDLS, CDR2 YYNGEE. CDR3 nucleotide sequence: TGTGCCAGCAGCGTAGGTTCAGGGGGCGGCTATGGCTACACCTTC. Encoded protein: CASSVGSGGGYGYTF. The entire variable domain, with the rest obtained from reference TRBV9 and TRBJ1-2, is as follows: DSGVTQTPKHLITATGQRVTLRCSPRSGDLSVYWYQQSLDQGLQFLIQYYNGEERAKGNILERFSAQQFPDLHSELNLSSLELGDSALYFCASSVGSGGGYGYTFGSGTRLTVV.

The chain employs TRBV28 and TRBJ2-7; 7 nucleotides match TRBD2. This CDR3 has 14 amino acids. Per the germline V gene, CDR1 is MDHEN and CDR2 is SYDVKM. Trimming removed 4 bases from V and 1 base from J; junction bases left unmatched: 4. In DNA form, the CDR3 reads TGTGCCAGCAGTTCGCCTAGCGGTTCCTACGAGCAGTACTTC. This translates into CASSSPSGSYEQYF.

The CDR3 reads CASSESSRREAFF. DNA of the CDR3: TGCGCCAGCAGTGAGTCAAGCCGCCGTGAAGCTTTCTTT. V and J are TRBV10-1 and TRBJ1-1, with unresolved D. This CDR3 has 13 residues. Germline loops: CDR1 WNHNN, CDR2 SYGVQD (reference sequence). Trimming left V 0 bases short and J 7 bases short, with 9 bases between.

A few counts support this clone. The chain combines TRBV19 with TRBJ1-6, with TRBD1 matching over 8 bases. V lost 6 bases and J lost 10; bases outside the gene matches: 8. This CDR3 region has 14 residues. Germline CDR1 is LNHDA and CDR2 is SQIVND (reference sequence). The CDR3 loop is CASSQDRVVSPLHF. For the CDR3, the DNA is TGTGCCAGTAGCCAGGACAGGGTGGTGTCACCCCTCCACTTT.

This clone was counted a single time. The V gene is TRBV5-6, the J gene TRBJ2-5, with TRBD2 matching 7 bases. J lost 2 bases, V lost 4 bases, and 5 bases had no gene match. The CDR3 is made up of 14 amino acids. Germline CDR1 and CDR2: SGHDT and YYEEEE. CDR3 DNA sequence: TGTGCCAGCAGCCTGAGCGGGGCACAAGAGACCCAGTACTTC. This encodes CASSLSGAQETQYF.

J is TRBJ1-1 and V is TRBV10-2; 8 bases are shared with TRBD1. Trimming cost V 6 bases and J 5 bases; bases outside gene matches: 8. CDR1 is WSHSY and CDR2 is SAAADI in the germline V gene. CDR3 length: 14 amino acids. CDR3 in DNA: TGCGCCAGCAGCAACAGGGGGTTTCAGACTGAAGCTTTCTTT. This codes for CASSNRGFQTEAFF.

CDR3 nucleotides: TGTGCCAGCAGTAAGCGGGGGGGCACCGGGGAGCTGTTTTTT. It translates to CASSKRGGTGELFF. The chain employs TRBV2 and TRBJ2-2; 10 positions match TRBD2. CDR1 is SNHLY, CDR2 FYNNEI, per germline. The CDR3 runs 14 residues. The V gene end was trimmed by 5 bases and the J gene end by 4 bases; junction bases not matched to a gene: 1.

The genes are TRBV19 and TRBJ2-7; 9 bases match TRBD1. The germline V gene encodes CDR1 LNHDA and CDR2 SQIVND (reference sequence). V was clipped by 4 bases and J by 5 bases; unmatched bases: 6. The CDR3 length is 14 residues. This chain's CDR3 is CASSTAGTGNEQYF. CDR3 nucleotide sequence: TGTGCCAGTAGTACCGCCGGGACAGGGAACGAGCAGTACTTC.

The V gene is TRBV6-5, the J gene TRBJ1-4, with 9 bases fitting TRBD1. V lost 4 bases and J lost 8; bases outside the gene matches: 5. CDR1 is MNHEY, CDR2 SVGAGI, per germline. The length of the CDR3 is 14 residues. The CDR3 DNA is TGTGCCAGCAGTTGGGACAGGGTGGGGGAAAAACTGTTTTTT. Translated: CASSWDRVGEKLFF.

The chain joins TRBV15 to TRBJ1-2; TRBD1 might be the D (6 bases). The CDR3 length is 14 residues. In germline, CDR1 is LNHNV, CDR2 YYDKDF (reference sequence). V lost 5 bases and J 4 bases, leaving 14 bases between the germline ends. DNA for the CDR3: TGTGCCACCAGCCACAGGGAACTCTTCTATGGCTACACCTTC. Protein: CATSHRELFYGYTF. The whole variable domain, remainder taken from reference TRBV15 and TRBJ1-2, is DAMVIQNPRYQVTQFGKPVTLSCSQTLNHNVMYWYQQKSSQAPKLLFHYYDKDFNNEADTPDNFQSRRPNTSFCFLDIRSPGLGDTAMYLCATSHRELFYGYTFGSGTRLTVV.

The genes are TRBV28 and TRBJ1-4; 9 positions agree with TRBD1. V gave up 6 bases and J gave up 4 bases; unmatched junction bases: 9. The V gene's germline CDR1 is MDHEN and CDR2 SYDVKM. The CDR3 is made up of 16 amino acids. CDR3 loop: CASSLYRGPINEKLFF. CDR3 bases: TGTGCCAGCAGCCTTTACAGGGGGCCAATTAATGAAAAACTGTTTTTT.

The chain has TRBV28 and TRBJ2-7; 8 bases match TRBD2. J was trimmed by 4 bases and V by 5 bases; bases with no gene match: 16. The CDR3 runs to 17 residues. The germline CDR1 and CDR2 sequences are MDHEN and SYDVKM. CDR3: CASSNPRGAGGKYEQYF. CDR3 sequence (DNA): TGTGCCAGCAGTAACCCCAGAGGCGCGGGGGGAAAATACGAGCAGTACTTC. Full variable domain (rest looked up from reference TRBV28 and TRBJ2-7): DVKVTQSSRYLVKRTGEKVFLECVQDMDHENMFWYRQDPGLGLRLIYFSYDVKMKEKGDIPEGYSVSREKKERFSLILESASTNQTSMYLCASSNPRGAGGKYEQYFGPGTRLTVT.

The gene calls are TRBV18 and TRBJ2-5; D possibly corresponds to TRBD1 (6 bases). The CDR3 runs to 14 residues. CDR1 and CDR2 from the germline V gene are KGHSH and LQKENI. Trimming shortened V by 6 bases and J by 3 bases, and 14 bases separated the two germline ends. The CDR3 loop is CASSPSRTEETQYF. In DNA, the CDR3 is TGTGCCAGCTCCCCCAGCAGGACAGAAGAGACCCAGTACTTC.

The V and J genes are TRBV10-3 and TRBJ2-1, with 8 bases that match TRBD2. This CDR3 has 14 amino acids. Germline values: CDR1 ENHRY, CDR2 SYGVKD. V shed 4 bases and J 8 bases; nucleotides not matched to a gene: 7. DNA of the CDR3: TGTGCCATCAGTGTCGGGGGGGCCAAGGATGAGCAGTTCTTC. Translating it yields CAISVGGAKDEQFF.